Each of the 13 T cell receptor beta chains below was sequenced from the same sample in a study of shared clonotypes between healthy human individuals. Clones were sequenced by immunoSEQ multiplex PCR, and TCRdb holds only the in-frame ones, with some missing. The table includes 2,500,000 or so clones, about 92% detected once. Sequences were obtained from naive CD4+ T cells sorted from blood. The sample's subset: CD45RA+ positively selected. The receptor source for this set is a man aged 18 to 35 in good health.

As regards this clone: The junction departs from the called germline gene at one end, perhaps through a read error. This rearrangement joins TRBV6-1 to TRBJ2-7; D not certain. CDR3 length equals 12 residues. Germline CDR1 reads MNHNS; CDR2 reads SASEGT. CDR3 loop: CASSEARSWVNF. The CDR3 DNA is TGTGCCAGCAGTGAAGCCCGGTCCTGGGTGAACTTC.

V gene TRBV18 combines with J gene TRBJ2-3; D remains ambiguous. V dropped 5 bases and J dropped 2 bases, with 5 bases sitting between them. CDR1 is KGHSH and CDR2 is LQKENI in the germline V gene. The CDR3 extends over 12 amino acids. For the CDR3, the DNA is TGTGCCAGCTCAACAGACACAGATACGCAGTATTTT. This sequence encodes CASSTDTDTQYF.

A word on this clone: Other DNA sequences in the same sample also yield this CDR3. The chain combines TRBV5-1 with TRBJ1-3; 11 nucleotides line up with TRBD1. CDR1 and CDR2 from the germline V gene are SGHRS and YFSETQ. This CDR3 is 15 amino acids long. Trimming cost V 4 bases and J 2 bases; bases outside gene matches: 2. CDR3 sequence (DNA): TGCGCCAGCAGCCCGGGACAGGGGGCTGGAAACACCATATATTTT. Translation: CASSPGQGAGNTIYF. Full variable domain (rest looked up from reference TRBV5-1 and TRBJ1-3): KAGVTQTPRYLIKTRGQQVTLSCSPISGHRSVSWYQQTPGQGLQFLFEYFSETQRNKGNFPGRFSGRQFSNSRSEMNVSTLELGDSALYLCASSPGQGAGNTIYFGEGSWLTVV.

The chain couples TRBV20-1 to TRBJ2-7; D is uncertain. Trimming shortened V by 5 bases and J by 7 bases, and 12 bases separated the two germline ends. Germline V lookup: CDR1 DFQATT, CDR2 SNEGSKA (reference sequence). The length of the CDR3 is 11 residues. CDR3 sequence: CSAAREGEQYF. As DNA, the CDR3 is TGCAGTGCTGCTAGGGAAGGGGAGCAGTACTTC.

The genes are TRBV7-2 and TRBJ1-5, with no clear D. Deletions cut 1 base from V and 3 bases from J, with 10 bases between. Germline CDR1 reads SGHTA; CDR2 reads FQGNSA. The CDR3 length is 15 residues. The CDR3 region is CASSLVSQANQPQHF. The CDR3 DNA follows: TGTGCCAGCAGCTTAGTCTCCCAGGCCAATCAGCCCCAGCATTTT. Based on the CDR3 plus reference TRBV7-2 and TRBJ1-5, the full variable domain is GAGVSQSPSNKVTEKGKDVELRCDPISGHTALYWYRQSLGQGLEFLIYFQGNSAPDKSGLPSDRFSAERTGGSVSTLTIQRTQQEDSAVYLCASSLVSQANQPQHFGDGTRLSIL.

V and J are TRBV2 and TRBJ2-7, with D possibly matching TRBD1 (5 bases). This CDR3 contains 15 residues. CDR1 and CDR2 from the germline V gene are SNHLY and FYNNEI. V was trimmed by 1 base and J by 0 bases, leaving 10 bases between them. This chain's CDR3 is CASSEDRYSSYEQYF. In DNA, the CDR3 is TGTGCCAGCAGTGAAGACAGGTATAGCTCCTACGAGCAGTACTTC. Supplemented by reference TRBV2 and TRBJ2-7, the full variable domain reads EPEVTQTPSHQVTQMGQEVILRCVPISNHLYFYWYRQILGQKVEFLVSFYNNEISEKSEIFDDQFSVERPDGSNFTLKIRSTKLEDSAMYFCASSEDRYSSYEQYFGPGTRLTVT.

This clone was observed a handful of times. Its ends do not fully match the called genes, so a read error is possible. Other DNA sequences in this specimen translate into the identical CDR3. The chain is built from TRBV7-7 and TRBJ1-1; D perhaps matches TRBD1 (5 bases). CDR1 and CDR2 (germline): SSHAT, FNYEAQ (reference sequence). This CDR3 has 13 residues. The CDR3 DNA is TGTGCTAGCAGCTTGACAGAGAACACTGAAGCTTTCTTT. It codes for CASSLTENTEAFF.

This chain joins TRBV28 and TRBJ1-5, with D possibly being TRBD1 (6 bases). The CDR3 consists of 16 residues. The V end lost 7 bases, the J end lost 6 bases, and 22 bases lay between the germline ends. CDR1 and CDR2 (germline): MDHEN, SYDVKM. CDR3 in DNA: TGTGCCAGCATCCTTGGGGGGGCGCGAATCCTTCAGCCCCAGCATTTT. It encodes CASILGGARILQPQHF.

The gene calls are TRBV6-1 and TRBJ1-4; 7 bases fit TRBD1. Germline values: CDR1 MNHNS, CDR2 SASEGT. Trimming cost V 6 bases and J 4 bases; bases outside gene matches: 8. The CDR3 sequence is 15 residues long. The CDR3 is CASSRAGTVNEKLFF. CDR3 in DNA: TGTGCCAGCAGCCGCGCCGGGACAGTTAATGAAAAACTGTTTTTT.

V usage is TRBV5-1 and J usage is TRBJ2-1; TRBD2 matches at 9 bases. The junction had 8 bases not matched to a gene; V was cut back by 2 bases and J by 8 bases. CDR1 is SGHRS and CDR2 is YFSETQ in the germline V gene. This CDR3 spans 15 amino acids. In DNA form, the CDR3 reads TGCGCCAGCAGCTTTGCCCAGCGGGAGGTCGATGAGCAGTTCTTC. Residues: CASSFAQREVDEQFF.

This clone was detected only once. CDR3 coding DNA: TGTGCCAGCCAGGCCAGAAGTACCACCGGGGAGCTGTTTTTT. Translated: CASQARSTTGELFF. The chain has TRBV6-5 and TRBJ2-2; the D is unclear. The CDR3 is made up of 14 amino acids. The V gene's germline CDR1 is MNHEY and CDR2 SVGAGI. V lost 8 bases and J 4 bases, leaving 14 bases between the germline ends.

This clone was seen only once. CDR3 in amino acids: CASSTSAVRYF. The CDR3 DNA reads as TGTGCCAGCAGTACCTCCGCGGTACGGTATTTT. The chain recombines TRBV6-6 with TRBJ2-3; D remains ambiguous. This CDR3 spans 11 amino acids. Trimming shortened V by 5 bases and J by 14 bases, and 14 bases separated the two germline ends. From germline, CDR1 is MNHNY and CDR2 SVGAGI (reference sequence).

V and J are TRBV18 and TRBJ2-1; 8 positions agree with TRBD1. The length of the CDR3 is 17 residues. V gave up 4 bases and J gave up 8 bases; unmatched junction bases: 16. In germline, CDR1 is KGHSH, CDR2 LQKENI. CDR3 DNA sequence: TGTGCCAGCTCACGACAGGTAGGACAGGGAAAGGTCTATGAGCAGTTCTTC. Protein sequence: CASSRQVGQGKVYEQFF.